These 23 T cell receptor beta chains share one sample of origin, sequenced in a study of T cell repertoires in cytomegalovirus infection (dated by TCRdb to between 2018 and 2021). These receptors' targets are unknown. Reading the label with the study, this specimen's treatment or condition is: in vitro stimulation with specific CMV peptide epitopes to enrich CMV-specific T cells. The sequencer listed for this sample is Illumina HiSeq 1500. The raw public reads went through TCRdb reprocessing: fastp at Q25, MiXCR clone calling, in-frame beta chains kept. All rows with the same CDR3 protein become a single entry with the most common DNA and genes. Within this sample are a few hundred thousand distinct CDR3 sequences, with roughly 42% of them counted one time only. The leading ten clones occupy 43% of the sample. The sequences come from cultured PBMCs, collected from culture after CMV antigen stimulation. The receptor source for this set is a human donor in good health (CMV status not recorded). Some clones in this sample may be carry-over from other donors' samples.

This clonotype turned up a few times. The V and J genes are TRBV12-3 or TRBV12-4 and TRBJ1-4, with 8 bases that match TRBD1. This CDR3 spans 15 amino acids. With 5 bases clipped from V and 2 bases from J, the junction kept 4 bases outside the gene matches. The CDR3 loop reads CASSRTGGTNEKLFF. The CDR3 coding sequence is TGTGCCAGCAGTCGAACAGGGGGGACTAATGAAAAACTGTTTTTT.

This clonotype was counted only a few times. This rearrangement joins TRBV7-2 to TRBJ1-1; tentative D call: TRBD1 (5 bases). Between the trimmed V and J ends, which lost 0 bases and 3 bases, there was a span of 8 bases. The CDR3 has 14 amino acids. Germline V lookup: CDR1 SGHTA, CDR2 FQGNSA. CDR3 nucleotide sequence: TGTGCCAGCAGCTTAGCAGGGACCTACACTGAAGCTTTCTTT. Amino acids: CASSLAGTYTEAFF.

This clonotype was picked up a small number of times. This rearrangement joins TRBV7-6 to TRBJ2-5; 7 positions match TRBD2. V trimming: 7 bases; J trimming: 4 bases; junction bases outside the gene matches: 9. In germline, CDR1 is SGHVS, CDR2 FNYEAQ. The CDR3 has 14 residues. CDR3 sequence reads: CASTPGLGLETQYF. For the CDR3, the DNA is TGTGCCAGCACTCCTGGACTAGGGTTAGAGACCCAGTACTTC.

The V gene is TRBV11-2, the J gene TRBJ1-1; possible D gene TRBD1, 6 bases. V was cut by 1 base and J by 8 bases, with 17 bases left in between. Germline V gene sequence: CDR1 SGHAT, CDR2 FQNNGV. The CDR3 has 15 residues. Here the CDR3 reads CASSLGAPGHREAFF. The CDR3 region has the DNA TGTGCCAGCAGCTTAGGGGCGCCGGGACACCGGGAAGCTTTCTTT.

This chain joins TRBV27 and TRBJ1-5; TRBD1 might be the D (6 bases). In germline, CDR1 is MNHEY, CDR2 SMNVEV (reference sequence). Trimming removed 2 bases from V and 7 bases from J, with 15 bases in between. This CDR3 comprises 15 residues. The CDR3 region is CASSLRGTRGQPQHF. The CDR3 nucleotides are TGTGCCAGCAGTTTAAGGGGGACCAGGGGCCAGCCCCAGCATTTT.

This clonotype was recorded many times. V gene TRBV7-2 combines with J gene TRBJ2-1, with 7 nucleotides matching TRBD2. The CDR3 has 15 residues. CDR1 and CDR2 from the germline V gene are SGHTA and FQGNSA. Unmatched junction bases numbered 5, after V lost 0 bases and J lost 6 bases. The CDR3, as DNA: TGTGCCAGCAGCTTAGCGTCGGGGGGAGGCAATGAGCAGTTCTTC. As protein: CASSLASGGGNEQFF.

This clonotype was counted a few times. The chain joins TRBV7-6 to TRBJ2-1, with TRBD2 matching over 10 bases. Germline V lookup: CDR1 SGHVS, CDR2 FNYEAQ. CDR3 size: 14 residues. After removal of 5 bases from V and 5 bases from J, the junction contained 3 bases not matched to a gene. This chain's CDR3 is CASSGLAVNNEQFF. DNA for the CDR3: TGTGCCAGCAGCGGACTAGCGGTTAACAATGAGCAGTTCTTC.

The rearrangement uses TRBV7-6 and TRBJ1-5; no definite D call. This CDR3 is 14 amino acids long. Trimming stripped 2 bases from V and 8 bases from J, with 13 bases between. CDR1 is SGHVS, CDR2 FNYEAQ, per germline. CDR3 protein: CASSLSPQLEPQHF. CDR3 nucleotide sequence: TGTGCCAGCAGCTTATCCCCCCAGTTAGAGCCCCAGCATTTT.

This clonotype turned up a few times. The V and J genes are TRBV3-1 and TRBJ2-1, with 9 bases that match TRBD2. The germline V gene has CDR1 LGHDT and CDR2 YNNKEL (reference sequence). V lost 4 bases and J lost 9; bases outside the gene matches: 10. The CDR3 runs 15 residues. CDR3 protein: CASSPRVAGDSEQFF. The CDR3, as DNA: TGTGCCAGCAGCCCCCGGGTAGCGGGAGATTCTGAGCAGTTCTTC.

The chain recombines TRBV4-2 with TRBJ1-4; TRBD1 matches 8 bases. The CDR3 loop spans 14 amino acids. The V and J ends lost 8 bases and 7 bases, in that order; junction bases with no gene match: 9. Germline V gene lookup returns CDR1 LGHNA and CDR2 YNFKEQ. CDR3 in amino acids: CASARQGRAEKLFF. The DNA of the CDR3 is TGTGCCAGCGCACGACAGGGGCGGGCTGAAAAACTGTTTTTT.

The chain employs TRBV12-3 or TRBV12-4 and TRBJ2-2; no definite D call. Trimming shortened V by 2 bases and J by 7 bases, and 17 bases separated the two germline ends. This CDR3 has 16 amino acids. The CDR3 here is CASSLRRPLLGGELFF. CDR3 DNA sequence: TGTGCCAGCAGTTTAAGGCGCCCTCTACTCGGCGGGGAGCTGTTTTTT.

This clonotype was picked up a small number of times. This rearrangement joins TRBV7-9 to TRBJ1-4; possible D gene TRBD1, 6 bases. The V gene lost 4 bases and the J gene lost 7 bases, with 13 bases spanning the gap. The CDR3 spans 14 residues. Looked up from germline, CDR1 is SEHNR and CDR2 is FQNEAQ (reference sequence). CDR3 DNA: TGTGCCAGCAGCTCCCTAAGGGGGGGTGAAAAACTGTTTTTT. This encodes CASSSLRGGEKLFF.

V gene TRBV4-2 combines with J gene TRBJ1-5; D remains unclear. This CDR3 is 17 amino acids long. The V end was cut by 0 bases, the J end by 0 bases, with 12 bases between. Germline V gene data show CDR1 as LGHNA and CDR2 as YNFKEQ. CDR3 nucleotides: TGTGCCAGCAGCCAAGAACTGGCCCGAGATAGCAATCAGCCCCAGCATTTT. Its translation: CASSQELARDSNQPQHF.

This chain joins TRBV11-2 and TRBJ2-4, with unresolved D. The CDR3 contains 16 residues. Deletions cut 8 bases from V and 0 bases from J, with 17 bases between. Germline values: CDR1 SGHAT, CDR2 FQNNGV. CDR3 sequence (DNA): TGTGCCAGCTCATACCCCAATACTTTAGCCAAAAACATTCAGTACTTC. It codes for CASSYPNTLAKNIQYF.

Here the CDR3 DNA reads TGTGCCAGCAGCGCCCGCGGCACCGGGGAGCTGTTTTTT. Protein: CASSARGTGELFF. The rearrangement uses TRBV11-2 and TRBJ2-2; no firm D call. Trimming removed 5 bases from V and 4 bases from J, with 8 bases in between. CDR3 size: 13 residues. Germline V CDR1 and CDR2: SGHAT, FQNNGV.

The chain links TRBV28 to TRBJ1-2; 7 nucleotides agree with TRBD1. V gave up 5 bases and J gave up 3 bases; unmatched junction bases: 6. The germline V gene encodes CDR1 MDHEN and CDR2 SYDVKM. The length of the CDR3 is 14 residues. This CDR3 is CASSQGGQYYGYTF. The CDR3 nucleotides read TGTGCCAGCAGTCAGGGGGGACAGTACTATGGCTACACCTTC.

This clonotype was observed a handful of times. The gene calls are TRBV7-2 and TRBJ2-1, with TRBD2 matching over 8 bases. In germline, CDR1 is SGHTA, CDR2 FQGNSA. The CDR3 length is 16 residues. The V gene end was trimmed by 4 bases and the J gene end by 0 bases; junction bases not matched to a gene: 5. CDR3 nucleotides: TGTGCCAGCAGCTCCCTAGCGGGTAGCTCCTACAATGAGCAGTTCTTC. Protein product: CASSSLAGSSYNEQFF.

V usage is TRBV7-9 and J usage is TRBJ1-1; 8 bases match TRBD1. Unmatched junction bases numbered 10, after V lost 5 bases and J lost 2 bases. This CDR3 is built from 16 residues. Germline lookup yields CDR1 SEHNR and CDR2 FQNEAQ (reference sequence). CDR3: CASSPHQGQVNTEAFF. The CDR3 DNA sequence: TGTGCCAGCAGCCCCCACCAGGGACAGGTTAACACTGAAGCTTTCTTT.

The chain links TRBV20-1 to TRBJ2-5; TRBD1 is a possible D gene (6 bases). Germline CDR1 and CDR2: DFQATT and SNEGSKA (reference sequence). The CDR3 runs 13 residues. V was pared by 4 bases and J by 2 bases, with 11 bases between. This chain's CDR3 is CSATRGQQETQYF. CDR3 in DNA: TGCAGTGCTACCCGAGGACAGCAAGAGACCCAGTACTTC.

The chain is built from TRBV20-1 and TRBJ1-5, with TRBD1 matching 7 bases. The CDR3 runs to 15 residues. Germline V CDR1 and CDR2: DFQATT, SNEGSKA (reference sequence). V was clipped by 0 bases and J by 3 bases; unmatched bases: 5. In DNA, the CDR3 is TGCAGTGCTAGAGATGTGACAGGGTACAATCAGCCCCAGCATTTT. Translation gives CSARDVTGYNQPQHF.

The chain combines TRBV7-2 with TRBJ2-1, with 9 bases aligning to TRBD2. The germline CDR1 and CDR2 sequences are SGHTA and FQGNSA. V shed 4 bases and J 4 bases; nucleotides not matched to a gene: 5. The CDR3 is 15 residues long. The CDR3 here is CASSSASGVYNEQFF. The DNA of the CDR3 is TGTGCCAGCAGCTCGGCTAGCGGGGTGTACAATGAGCAGTTCTTC.

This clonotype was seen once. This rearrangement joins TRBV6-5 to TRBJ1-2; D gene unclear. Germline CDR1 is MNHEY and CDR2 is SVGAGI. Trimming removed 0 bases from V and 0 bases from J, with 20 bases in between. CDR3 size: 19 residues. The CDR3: CASSYSKSLTLITNYGYTF. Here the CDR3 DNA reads TGTGCCAGCAGTTACTCGAAGTCTCTTACGTTGATTACTAACTATGGCTACACCTTC.

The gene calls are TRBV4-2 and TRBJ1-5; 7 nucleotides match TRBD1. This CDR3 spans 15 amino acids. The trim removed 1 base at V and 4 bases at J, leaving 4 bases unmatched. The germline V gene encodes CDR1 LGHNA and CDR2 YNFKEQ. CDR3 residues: CASSQGQGTNQPQHF. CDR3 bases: TGTGCCAGCAGCCAAGGACAGGGAACAAATCAGCCCCAGCATTTT.